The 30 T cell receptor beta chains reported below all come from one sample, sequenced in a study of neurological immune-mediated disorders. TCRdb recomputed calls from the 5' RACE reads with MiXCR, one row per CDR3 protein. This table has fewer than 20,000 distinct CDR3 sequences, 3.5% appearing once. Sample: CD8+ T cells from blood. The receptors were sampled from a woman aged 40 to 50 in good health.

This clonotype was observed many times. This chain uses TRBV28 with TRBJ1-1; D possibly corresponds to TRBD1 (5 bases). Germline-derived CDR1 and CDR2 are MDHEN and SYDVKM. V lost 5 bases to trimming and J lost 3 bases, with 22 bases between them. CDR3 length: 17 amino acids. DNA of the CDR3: TGTGCCAGCAGTCCGATTGGGGCAGGGCTAAGGGACACTGAAGCTTTCTTT. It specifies CASSPIGAGLRDTEAFF.

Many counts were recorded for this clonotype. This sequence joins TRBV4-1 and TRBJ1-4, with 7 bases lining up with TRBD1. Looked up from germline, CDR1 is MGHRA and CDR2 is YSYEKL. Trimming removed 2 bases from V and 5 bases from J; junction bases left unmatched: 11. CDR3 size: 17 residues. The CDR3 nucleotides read TGCGCCAGCAGCCAAAGAGGAGGGGGCCCCCTGAATGAAAAACTGTTTTTT. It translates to CASSQRGGGPLNEKLFF.

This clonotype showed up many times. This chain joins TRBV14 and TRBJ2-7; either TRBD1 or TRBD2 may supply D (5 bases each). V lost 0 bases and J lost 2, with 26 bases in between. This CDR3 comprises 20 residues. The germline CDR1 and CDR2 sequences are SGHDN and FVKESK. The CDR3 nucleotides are TGTGCCAGCAGCCAAGATATTGTGGCGAGACGGGGCGGGCGGCCCTACGAGCAGTACTTC. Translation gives CASSQDIVARRGGRPYEQYF.

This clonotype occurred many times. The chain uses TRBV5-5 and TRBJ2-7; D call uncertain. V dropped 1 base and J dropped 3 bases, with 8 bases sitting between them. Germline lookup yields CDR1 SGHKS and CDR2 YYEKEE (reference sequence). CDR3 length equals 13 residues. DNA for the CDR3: TGTGCCAGCAGCTTGAACTACTACTACGAGCAGTACTTC. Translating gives CASSLNYYYEQYF.

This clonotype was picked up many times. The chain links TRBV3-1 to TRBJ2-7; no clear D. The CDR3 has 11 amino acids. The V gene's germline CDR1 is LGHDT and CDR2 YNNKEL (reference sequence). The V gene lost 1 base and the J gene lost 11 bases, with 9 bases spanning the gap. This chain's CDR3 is CASSQGRREYF. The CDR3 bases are TGTGCCAGCAGCCAAGGTCGGAGAGAGTACTTC.

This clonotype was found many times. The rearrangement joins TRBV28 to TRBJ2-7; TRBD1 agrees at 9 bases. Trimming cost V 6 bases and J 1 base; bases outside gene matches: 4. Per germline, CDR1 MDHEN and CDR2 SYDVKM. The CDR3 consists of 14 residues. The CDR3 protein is CASRIGTGSYEQYF. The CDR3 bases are TGTGCCAGCAGAATCGGGACAGGGTCCTACGAGCAGTACTTC.

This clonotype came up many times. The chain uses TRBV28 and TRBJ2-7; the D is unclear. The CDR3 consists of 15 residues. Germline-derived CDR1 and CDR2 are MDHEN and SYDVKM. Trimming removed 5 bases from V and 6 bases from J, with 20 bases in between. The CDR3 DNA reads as TGTGCCAGCAGTCCAGTAGCCTCTTCACGTCGCGAGCAGTACTTC. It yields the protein CASSPVASSRREQYF.

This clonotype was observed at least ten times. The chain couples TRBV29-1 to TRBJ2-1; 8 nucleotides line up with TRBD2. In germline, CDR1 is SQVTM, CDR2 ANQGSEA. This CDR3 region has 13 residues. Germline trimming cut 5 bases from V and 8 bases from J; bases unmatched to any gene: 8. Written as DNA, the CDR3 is TGCAGCGTTCCACTGACTAGCGACGATGAGCAGTTCTTC. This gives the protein CSVPLTSDDEQFF.

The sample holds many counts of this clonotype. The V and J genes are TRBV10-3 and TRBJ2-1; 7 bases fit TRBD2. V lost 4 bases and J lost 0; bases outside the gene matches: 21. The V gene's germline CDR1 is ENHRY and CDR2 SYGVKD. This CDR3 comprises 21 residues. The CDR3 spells CAISASLGLTSSRSSYNEQFF. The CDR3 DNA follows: TGTGCCATCAGTGCGAGTCTGGGACTGACTAGCTCAAGGAGCTCCTACAATGAGCAGTTCTTC.

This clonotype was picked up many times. CDR3 nucleotide sequence: TGTGCCACCAGCTTCGGACTAGCGGAAGAGACCCAGTACTTC. It yields the protein CATSFGLAEETQYF. V gene TRBV15 combines with J gene TRBJ2-5, with TRBD2 identical over 10 bases. Germline V gene sequence: CDR1 LNHNV, CDR2 YYDKDF (reference sequence). This CDR3 region has 14 residues. V dropped 5 bases and J dropped 3; count of bases not matched to a gene: 3. Combining the CDR3 with reference TRBV15 and TRBJ2-5 gives the whole variable domain DAMVIQNPRYQVTQFGKPVTLSCSQTLNHNVMYWYQQKSSQAPKLLFHYYDKDFNNEADTPDNFQSRRPNTSFCFLDIRSPGLGDTAMYLCATSFGLAEETQYFGPGTRLLVL.

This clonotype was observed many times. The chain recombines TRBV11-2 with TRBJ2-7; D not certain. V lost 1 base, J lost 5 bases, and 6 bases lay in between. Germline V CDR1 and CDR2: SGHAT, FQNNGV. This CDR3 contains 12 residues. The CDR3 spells CASSLVGNEQYF. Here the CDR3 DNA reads TGTGCCAGCAGCTTAGTGGGAAACGAGCAGTACTTC. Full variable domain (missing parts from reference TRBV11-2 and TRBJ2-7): EAGVAQSPRYKIIEKRQSVAFWCNPISGHATLYWYQQILGQGPKLLIQFQNNGVVDDSQLPKDRFSAERLKGVDSTLKIQPAKLEDSAVYLCASSLVGNEQYFGPGTRLTVT.

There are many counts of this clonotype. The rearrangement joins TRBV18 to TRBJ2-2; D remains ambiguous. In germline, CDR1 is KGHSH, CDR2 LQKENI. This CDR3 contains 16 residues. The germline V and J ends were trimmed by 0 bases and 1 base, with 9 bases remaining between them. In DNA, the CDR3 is TGTGCCAGCTCACCACCGGGGAACCGGAACACCGGGGAGCTGTTTTTT. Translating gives CASSPPGNRNTGELFF.

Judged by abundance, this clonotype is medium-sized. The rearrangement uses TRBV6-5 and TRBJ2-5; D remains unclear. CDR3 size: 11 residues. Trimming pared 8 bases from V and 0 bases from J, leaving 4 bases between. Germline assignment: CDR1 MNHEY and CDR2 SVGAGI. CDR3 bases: TGTGCCAGCGGTAACCAAGAGACCCAGTACTTC. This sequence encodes CASGNQETQYF.

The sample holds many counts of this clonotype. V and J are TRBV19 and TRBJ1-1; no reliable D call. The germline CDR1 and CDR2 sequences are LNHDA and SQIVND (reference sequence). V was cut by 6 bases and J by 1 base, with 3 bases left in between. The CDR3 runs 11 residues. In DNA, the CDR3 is TGTGCCAGTAGCCCGAACACTGAAGCTTTCTTT. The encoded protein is CASSPNTEAFF.

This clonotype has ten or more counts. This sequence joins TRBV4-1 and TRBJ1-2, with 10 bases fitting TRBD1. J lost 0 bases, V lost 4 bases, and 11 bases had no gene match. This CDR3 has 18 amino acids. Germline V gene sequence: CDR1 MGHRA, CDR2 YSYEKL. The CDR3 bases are TGCGCCAGCAGCCGGTTCCCGGGACAGGGGATTCCTAACTATGGCTACACCTTC. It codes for CASSRFPGQGIPNYGYTF.

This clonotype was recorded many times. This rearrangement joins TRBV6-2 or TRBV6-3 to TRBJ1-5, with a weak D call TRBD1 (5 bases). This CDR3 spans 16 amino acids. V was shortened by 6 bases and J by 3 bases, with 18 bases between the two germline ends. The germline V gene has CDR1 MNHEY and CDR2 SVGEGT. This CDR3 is CASRDGGWRTNQPQHF. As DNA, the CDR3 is TGTGCCAGCAGAGACGGGGGGTGGCGAACCAATCAGCCCCAGCATTTT.

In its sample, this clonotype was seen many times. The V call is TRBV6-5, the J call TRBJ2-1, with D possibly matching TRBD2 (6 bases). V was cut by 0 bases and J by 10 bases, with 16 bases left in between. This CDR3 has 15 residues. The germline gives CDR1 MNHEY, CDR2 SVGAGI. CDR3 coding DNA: TGTGCCAGCAGTTACTCTGCGGGACCCGGAGACGAGCAGTTCTTC. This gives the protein CASSYSAGPGDEQFF.

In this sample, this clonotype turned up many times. CDR3 loop: CASSHEGNEQFF. CDR3 in DNA: TGTGCCAGCAGCCATGAGGGGAATGAGCAGTTCTTC. This chain connects TRBV3-1 to TRBJ2-1, with D perhaps being TRBD1 or TRBD2 (5 bases each). This CDR3 is built from 12 residues. CDR1 LGHDT and CDR2 YNNKEL come from the germline V gene (reference sequence). Trimming took off 3 bases at V and 7 bases at J, with 7 bases between the two ends.

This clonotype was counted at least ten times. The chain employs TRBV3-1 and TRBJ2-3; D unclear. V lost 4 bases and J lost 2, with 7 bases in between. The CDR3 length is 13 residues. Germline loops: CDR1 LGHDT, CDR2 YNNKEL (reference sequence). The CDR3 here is CASSLGNTDTQYF. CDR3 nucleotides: TGTGCCAGCAGCCTAGGGAACACAGATACGCAGTATTTT.

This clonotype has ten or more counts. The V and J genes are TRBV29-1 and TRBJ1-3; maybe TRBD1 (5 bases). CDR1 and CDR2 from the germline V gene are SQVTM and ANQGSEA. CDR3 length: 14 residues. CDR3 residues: CTYQDSLAGNTIYF. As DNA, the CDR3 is TGCACCTATCAAGACAGCCTTGCTGGAAACACCATATATTTT.

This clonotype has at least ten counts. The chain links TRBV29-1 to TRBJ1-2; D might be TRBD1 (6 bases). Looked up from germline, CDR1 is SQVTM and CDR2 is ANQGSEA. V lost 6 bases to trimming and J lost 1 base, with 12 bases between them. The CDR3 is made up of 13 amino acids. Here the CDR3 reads CSVGRDNNYGYTF. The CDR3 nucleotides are TGCAGCGTCGGCCGGGACAATAACTATGGCTACACCTTC.

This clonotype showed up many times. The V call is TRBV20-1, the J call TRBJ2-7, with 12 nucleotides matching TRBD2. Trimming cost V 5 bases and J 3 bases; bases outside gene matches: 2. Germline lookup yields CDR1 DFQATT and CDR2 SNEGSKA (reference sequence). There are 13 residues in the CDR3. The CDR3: CSAGTSGYYEQYF. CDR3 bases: TGCAGTGCTGGGACTAGCGGGTACTACGAGCAGTACTTC.

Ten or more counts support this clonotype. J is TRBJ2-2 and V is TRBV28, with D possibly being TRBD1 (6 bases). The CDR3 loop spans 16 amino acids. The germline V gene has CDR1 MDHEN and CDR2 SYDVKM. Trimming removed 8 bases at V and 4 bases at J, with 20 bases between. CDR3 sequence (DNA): TGTGCCAGCTTCAGACGGGACATAGTCTCCACCGGGGAGCTGTTTTTT. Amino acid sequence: CASFRRDIVSTGELFF.

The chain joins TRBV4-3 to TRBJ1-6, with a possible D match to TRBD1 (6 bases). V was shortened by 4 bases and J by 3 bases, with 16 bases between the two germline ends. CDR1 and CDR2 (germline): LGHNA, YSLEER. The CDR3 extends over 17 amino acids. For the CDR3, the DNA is TGCGCCAGCAGCCCCCTTCTCCAGACAGGCTATAATTCACCCCTCCACTTT. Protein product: CASSPLLQTGYNSPLHF.

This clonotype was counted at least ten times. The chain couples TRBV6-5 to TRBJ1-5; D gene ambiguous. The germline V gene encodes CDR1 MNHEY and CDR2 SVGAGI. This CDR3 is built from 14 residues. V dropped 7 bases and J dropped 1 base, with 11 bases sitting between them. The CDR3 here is CASNSYGSNQPQHF. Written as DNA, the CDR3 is TGTGCCAGCAATTCCTACGGGAGCAATCAGCCCCAGCATTTT.

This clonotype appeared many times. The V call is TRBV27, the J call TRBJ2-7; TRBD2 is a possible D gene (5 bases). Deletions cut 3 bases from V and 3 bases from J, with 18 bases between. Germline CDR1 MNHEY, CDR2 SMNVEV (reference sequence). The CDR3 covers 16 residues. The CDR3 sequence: CASSFPLLGILYEQYF. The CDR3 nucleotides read TGTGCCAGCAGTTTTCCCCTCCTCGGGATCCTCTACGAGCAGTACTTC.

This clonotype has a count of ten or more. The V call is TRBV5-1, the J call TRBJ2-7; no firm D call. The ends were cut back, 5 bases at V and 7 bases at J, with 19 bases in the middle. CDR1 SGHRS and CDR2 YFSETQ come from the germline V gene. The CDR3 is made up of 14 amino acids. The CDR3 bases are TGCGCCAGCAGGGAGAACGACGGGTCGTGGGAGCAGTACTTC. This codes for CASRENDGSWEQYF.

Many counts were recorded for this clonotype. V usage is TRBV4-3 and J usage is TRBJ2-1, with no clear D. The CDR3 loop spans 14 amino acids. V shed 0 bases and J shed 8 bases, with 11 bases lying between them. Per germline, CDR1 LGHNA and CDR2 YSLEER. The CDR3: CASSQDPRLHEQFF. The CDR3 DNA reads TGCGCCAGCAGCCAAGACCCAAGATTACATGAGCAGTTCTTC.

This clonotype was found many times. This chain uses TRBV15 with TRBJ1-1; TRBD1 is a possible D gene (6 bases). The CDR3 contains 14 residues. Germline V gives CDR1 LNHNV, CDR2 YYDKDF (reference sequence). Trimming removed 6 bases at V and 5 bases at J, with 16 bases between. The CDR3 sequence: CATRTGIRRTEAFF. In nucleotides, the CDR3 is TGTGCCACCAGGACAGGAATAAGGAGGACTGAAGCTTTCTTT.

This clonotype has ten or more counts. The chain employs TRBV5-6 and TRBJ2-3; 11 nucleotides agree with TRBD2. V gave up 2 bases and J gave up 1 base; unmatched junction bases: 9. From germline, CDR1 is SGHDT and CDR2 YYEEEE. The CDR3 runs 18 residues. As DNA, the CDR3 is TGTGCCAGCAGCTTCAGACTAGCGGGAACCCGGGGCACAGATACGCAGTATTTT. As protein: CASSFRLAGTRGTDTQYF.